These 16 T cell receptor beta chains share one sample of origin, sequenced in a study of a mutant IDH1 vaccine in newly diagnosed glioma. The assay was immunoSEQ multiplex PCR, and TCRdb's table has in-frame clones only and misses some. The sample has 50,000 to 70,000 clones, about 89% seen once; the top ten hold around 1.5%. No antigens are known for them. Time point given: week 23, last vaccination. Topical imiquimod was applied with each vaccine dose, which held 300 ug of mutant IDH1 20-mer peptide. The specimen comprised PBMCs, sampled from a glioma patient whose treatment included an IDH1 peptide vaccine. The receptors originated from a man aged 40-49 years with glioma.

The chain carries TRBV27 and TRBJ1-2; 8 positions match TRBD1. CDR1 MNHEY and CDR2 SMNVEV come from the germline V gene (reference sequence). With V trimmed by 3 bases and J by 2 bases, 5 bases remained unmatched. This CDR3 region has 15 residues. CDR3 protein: CASSFRGRGNYGYTF. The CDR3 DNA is TGTGCCAGCAGTTTCAGGGGGCGTGGGAACTATGGCTACACCTTC.

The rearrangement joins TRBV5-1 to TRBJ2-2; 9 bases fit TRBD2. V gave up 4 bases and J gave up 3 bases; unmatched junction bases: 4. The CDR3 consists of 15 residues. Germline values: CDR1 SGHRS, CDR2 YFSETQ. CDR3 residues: CASSLSGRHTGELFF. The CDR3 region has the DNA TGCGCCAGCAGCCTTAGCGGGAGACACACCGGGGAGCTGTTTTTT.

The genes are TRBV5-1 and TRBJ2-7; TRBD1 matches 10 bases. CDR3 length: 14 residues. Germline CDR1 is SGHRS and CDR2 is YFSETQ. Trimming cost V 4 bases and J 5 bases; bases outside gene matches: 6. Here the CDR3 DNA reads TGCGCCAGCAGCCGGGACAGGGGTAGTGACGAGCAGTACTTC. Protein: CASSRDRGSDEQYF.

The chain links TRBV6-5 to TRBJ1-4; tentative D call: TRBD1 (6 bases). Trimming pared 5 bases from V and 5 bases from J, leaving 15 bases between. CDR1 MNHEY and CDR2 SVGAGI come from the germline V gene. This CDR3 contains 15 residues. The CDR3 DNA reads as TGTGCCAGCAGTCCGCCAGGGGAGAGAAATGAAAAACTGTTTTTT. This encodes CASSPPGERNEKLFF.

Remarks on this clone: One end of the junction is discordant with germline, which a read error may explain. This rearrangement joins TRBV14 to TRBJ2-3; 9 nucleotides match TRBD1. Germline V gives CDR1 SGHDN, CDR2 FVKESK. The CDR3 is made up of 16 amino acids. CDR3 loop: CASSEDRGTQADTQYF. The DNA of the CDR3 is TGTGCCAGCAGCGAAGACAGGGGGACGCAAGCAGATACGCAGTATTTT.

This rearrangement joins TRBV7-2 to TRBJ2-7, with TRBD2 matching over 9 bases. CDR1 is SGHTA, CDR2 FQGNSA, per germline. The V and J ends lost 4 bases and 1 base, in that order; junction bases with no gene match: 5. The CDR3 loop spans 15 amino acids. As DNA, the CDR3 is TGTGCCAGCAGCTCCGAAAGCGGGAGGTCCTACGAGCAGTACTTC. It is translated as CASSSESGRSYEQYF.

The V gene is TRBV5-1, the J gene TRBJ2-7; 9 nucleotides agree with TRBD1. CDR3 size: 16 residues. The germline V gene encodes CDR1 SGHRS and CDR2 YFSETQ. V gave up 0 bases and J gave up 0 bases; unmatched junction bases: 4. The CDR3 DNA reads TGCGCCAGCAGCTTGGGTCCGGGACAGGGCTCCTACGAGCAGTACTTC. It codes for CASSLGPGQGSYEQYF.

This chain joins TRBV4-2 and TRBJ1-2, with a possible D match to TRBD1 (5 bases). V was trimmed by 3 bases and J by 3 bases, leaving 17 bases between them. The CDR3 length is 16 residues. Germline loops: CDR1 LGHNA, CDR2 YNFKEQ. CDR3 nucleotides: TGTGCCAGCAGCCAGGTGACCGGGACGACAGACTATGGCTACACCTTC. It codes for CASSQVTGTTDYGYTF.

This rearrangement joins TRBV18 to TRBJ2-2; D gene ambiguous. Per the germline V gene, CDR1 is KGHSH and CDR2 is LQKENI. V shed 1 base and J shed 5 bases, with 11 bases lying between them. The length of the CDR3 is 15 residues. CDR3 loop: CASSPREGWTGELFF. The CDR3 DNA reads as TGTGCCAGCTCACCACGGGAAGGATGGACCGGGGAGCTGTTTTTT.

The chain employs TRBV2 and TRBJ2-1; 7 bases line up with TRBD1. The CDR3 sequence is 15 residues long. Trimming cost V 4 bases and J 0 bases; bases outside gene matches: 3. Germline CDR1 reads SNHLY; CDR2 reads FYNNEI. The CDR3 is CASSARTGSYNEQFF. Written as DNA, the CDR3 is TGTGCCAGCAGTGCGAGGACAGGCTCCTACAATGAGCAGTTCTTC.

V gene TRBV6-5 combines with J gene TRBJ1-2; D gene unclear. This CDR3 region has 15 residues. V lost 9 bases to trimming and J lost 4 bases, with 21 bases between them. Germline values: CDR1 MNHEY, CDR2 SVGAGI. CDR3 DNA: TGTGCCAGTACCTCCGTTTTATGGGGAAGCTATGGCTACACCTTC. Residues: CASTSVLWGSYGYTF.

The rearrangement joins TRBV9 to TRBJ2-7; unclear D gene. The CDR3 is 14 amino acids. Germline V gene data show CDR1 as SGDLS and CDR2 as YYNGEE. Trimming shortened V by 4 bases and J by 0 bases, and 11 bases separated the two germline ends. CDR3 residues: CASSLRHSSYEQYF. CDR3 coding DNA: TGTGCCAGCAGCTTAAGACACAGCTCCTACGAGCAGTACTTC. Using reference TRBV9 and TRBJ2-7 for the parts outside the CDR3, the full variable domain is DSGVTQTPKHLITATGQRVTLRCSPRSGDLSVYWYQQSLDQGLQFLIQYYNGEERAKGNILERFSAQQFPDLHSELNLSSLELGDSALYFCASSLRHSSYEQYFGPGTRLTVT.

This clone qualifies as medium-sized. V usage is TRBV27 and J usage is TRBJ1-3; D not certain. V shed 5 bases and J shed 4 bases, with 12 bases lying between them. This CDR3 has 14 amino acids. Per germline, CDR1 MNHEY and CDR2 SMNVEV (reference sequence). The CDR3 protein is CASSLQPGGNTIYF. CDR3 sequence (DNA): TGTGCCAGCAGTCTCCAACCTGGGGGAAACACCATATATTTT.

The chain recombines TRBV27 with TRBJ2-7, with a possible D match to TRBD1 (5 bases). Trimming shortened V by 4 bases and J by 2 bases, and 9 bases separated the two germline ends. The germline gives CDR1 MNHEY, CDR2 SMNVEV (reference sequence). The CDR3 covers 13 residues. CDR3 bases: TGTGCCAGCAGTTACAGGACCACCTACGAGCAGTACTTC. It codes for CASSYRTTYEQYF.

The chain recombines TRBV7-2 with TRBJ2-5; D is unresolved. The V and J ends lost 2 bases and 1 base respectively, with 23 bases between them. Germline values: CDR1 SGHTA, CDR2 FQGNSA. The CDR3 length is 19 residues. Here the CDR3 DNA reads TGTGCCAGCAGCTTAATCCCCGCCGGGTTTTCACTCCGCCAAGAGACCCAGTACTTC. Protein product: CASSLIPAGFSLRQETQYF.

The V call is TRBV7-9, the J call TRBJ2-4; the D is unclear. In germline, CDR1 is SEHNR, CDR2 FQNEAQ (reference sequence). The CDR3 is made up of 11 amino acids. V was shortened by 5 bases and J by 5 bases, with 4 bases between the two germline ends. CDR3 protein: CASSVQNIQYF. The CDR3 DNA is TGTGCCAGCAGCGTCCAAAACATTCAGTACTTC.